One sample yielded the 32 T cell receptor beta chains listed below, sequenced in a study of brain metastases from non-small cell lung cancer. Method: immunoSEQ multiplex PCR; TCRdb's copy keeps in-frame clones and lacks some. The profile shows approximately 710 clones, around 87% of them singletons. Sequencing was performed on primary lung tumor tissue. The receptor set was obtained from a donor aged 40 or older with non-small cell lung cancer.

CDR3 in amino acids: CASQLATGNTIYF. The CDR3 DNA sequence: TGTGCCAGCCAGCTAGCTACTGGAAACACCATATATTTT. The chain carries TRBV12-3 or TRBV12-4 and TRBJ1-3; D remains unclear. Trimming cost V 8 bases and J 2 bases, with 10 bases left between them. This CDR3 region has 13 residues.

Regarding this clone: A much larger clone lies a single base off, so this may be a read error. Other DNA sequences in the same sample also yield this CDR3. This chain joins TRBV4-1 and TRBJ1-1; no reliable D call. V lost 3 bases and J lost 2, with 10 bases in between. Germline-derived CDR1 and CDR2 are MGHRA and YSYEKL. This CDR3 comprises 14 residues. CDR3 coding DNA: TGCGCCAGCAGCCAGCAGACTTTTAACACTGAAGCTTTCTTT. As protein: CASSQQTFNTEAFF.

J is TRBJ2-2 and V is TRBV12-3 or TRBV12-4, with TRBD2 matching over 8 bases. This CDR3 is built from 13 residues. The J segment lost 6 bases and the V segment lost 6 bases, leaving 3 bases of the junction unmatched. CDR3 sequence (DNA): TGTGCCAGCAGCGGGAGGGCTGCCGGGGAGCTGTTTTTT. This codes for CASSGRAAGELFF.

This clone was seen a few times. V gene TRBV10-3 combines with J gene TRBJ2-2, with D perhaps being TRBD1 or TRBD2 (5 bases each). Looked up from germline, CDR1 is ENHRY and CDR2 is SYGVKD. This CDR3 has 16 residues. Trimming stripped 6 bases from V and 2 bases from J, with 16 bases between. For the CDR3, the DNA is TGTGCCATCAGCGAAATACCGGGACCCAACACCGGGGAGCTGTTTTTT. It is translated as CAISEIPGPNTGELFF.

CDR3 DNA: TGTGCCAGCAGCTTCGACAGGGACTCTGGAAACACCATATATTTT. This codes for CASSFDRDSGNTIYF. The chain uses TRBV7-2 and TRBJ1-3, with 7 bases lining up with TRBD1. The CDR3 has 15 residues. Looked up from germline, CDR1 is SGHTA and CDR2 is FQGNSA. V lost 3 bases and J lost 0; bases outside the gene matches: 2.

Notes on this clone: A junction boundary mismatches the germline segment, possibly from a read error. CDR3 DNA sequence: TGTACCAGCAGCGCCGGGACTTTAGAGACCCAGTACTTC. It translates to CTSSAGTLETQYF. The J gene is TRBJ2-5, the V gene TRBV7-9; the D gene is possibly TRBD2 (6 bases). CDR1 is SEHNR, CDR2 FQNEAQ, per germline (reference sequence). The CDR3 totals 13 residues.

V gene TRBV4-1 combines with J gene TRBJ2-5; 10 nucleotides match TRBD2. CDR3 length: 18 residues. V shed 1 base, J shed 6 bases, and the junction held 14 bases outside the gene matches. Germline lookup yields CDR1 MGHRA and CDR2 YSYEKL. CDR3 residues: CASSQGKELAGVSKTQYF. The CDR3 nucleotides are TGCGCCAGCAGCCAAGGAAAAGAGCTAGCGGGAGTGTCTAAGACCCAGTACTTC.

Turning to this clone: The junction does not match germline at one end; this may be a read error. The same CDR3 is also encoded by other DNA sequences in this sample. V is TRBV11-3 and J is TRBJ2-3, with 7 bases fitting TRBD2. From germline, CDR1 is SGHNT and CDR2 YENEEA. The CDR3 runs to 15 residues. CDR3 nucleotides: TGTGCCAGCAGCTCACTAGCGTTTAGCACAGATACACAGTATTTT. Its protein is CASSSLAFSTDTQYF.

As to this clone: A read error may produce the germline difference seen at one junction end. The rearrangement joins TRBV25-1 to TRBJ1-6; unclear D gene. The CDR3 runs 14 residues. The germline V gene encodes CDR1 MGHDK and CDR2 SYGVNS. The CDR3 DNA follows: TGTGTCAGCAGTGAACGGAGGGCCCAATCACCCCTCCACTTT. This encodes CVSSERRAQSPLHF. The variable domain in full, with the rest retrieved from reference TRBV25-1 and TRBJ1-6, is EADIYQTPRYLVIGTGKKITLECSQTMGHDKMYWYQQDPGMELHLIHYSYGVNSTEKGDLSSESTVSRIRTEHFPLTLESARPSHTSQYLCVSSERRAQSPLHFGNGTRLTVT.

This chain links TRBV5-6 with TRBJ1-5, with D possibly matching TRBD1 (6 bases). CDR3 length equals 15 residues. Germline V gene lookup returns CDR1 SGHDT and CDR2 YYEEEE. V was shortened by 0 bases and J by 3 bases, with 10 bases between the two germline ends. CDR3 sequence: CASSLGQGHNQPQHF. As DNA, the CDR3 is TGTGCCAGCAGCTTGGGGCAGGGGCACAATCAGCCCCAGCATTTT.

The V call is TRBV7-8, the J call TRBJ1-1; possibly TRBD1 for D (5 bases). The CDR3 has 14 residues. Per the germline V gene, CDR1 is SGHVS and CDR2 is FQNEAQ. The V and J ends lost 5 bases and 1 base respectively, with 11 bases between them. CDR3 loop: CASSLQDTNTEAFF. The DNA of the CDR3 is TGTGCCAGCAGCCTCCAGGACACGAACACTGAAGCTTTCTTT.

This clone was seen a handful of times. Other DNA sequences in this sample translate to the same CDR3. This sequence joins TRBV11-3 and TRBJ1-3, with TRBD1 as a possible D gene (5 bases). The V end was cut by 0 bases, the J end by 0 bases, with 12 bases between. Per the germline V gene, CDR1 is SGHNT and CDR2 is YENEEA. The CDR3 is made up of 17 amino acids. CDR3 sequence reads: CASSLDPGRVSGNTIYF. CDR3 DNA sequence: TGTGCCAGCAGCTTAGATCCGGGACGAGTCTCTGGAAACACCATATATTTT.

This chain's CDR3 is CAISETTGREQFF. As DNA, the CDR3 is TGTGCCATCAGTGAGACTACAGGGAGGGAGCAGTTCTTC. V usage is TRBV10-3 and J usage is TRBJ2-1; D may correspond to TRBD1 or TRBD2 (6 bases each). In germline, CDR1 is ENHRY, CDR2 SYGVKD. This CDR3 is 13 amino acids long. V dropped 2 bases and J dropped 10 bases, with 12 bases sitting between them.

The V call is TRBV7-2, the J call TRBJ2-2; no reliable D call. This CDR3 comprises 16 residues. From germline, CDR1 is SGHTA and CDR2 FQGNSA. Trimming shortened V by 6 bases and J by 4 bases, and 18 bases separated the two germline ends. This CDR3 reads CASSLRRQRLTGELFF. The CDR3 DNA sequence: TGTGCCAGCAGTCTTAGGCGCCAGAGACTCACCGGGGAGCTGTTTTTT.

The chain recombines TRBV19 with TRBJ2-2, with TRBD1 matching 7 bases. Losses at the gene ends were 3 bases for V and 4 bases for J; bases not matched to a gene: 5. Germline assignment: CDR1 LNHDA and CDR2 SQIVND (reference sequence). This CDR3 spans 15 amino acids. The CDR3 spells CASSIGSGGTGELFF. CDR3 in DNA: TGTGCCAGTAGTATCGGGTCAGGGGGCACCGGGGAGCTGTTTTTT.

The V gene is TRBV30, the J gene TRBJ1-1; perhaps TRBD1 as D (5 bases). Germline V gene lookup returns CDR1 GTSNPN and CDR2 SVGIG (reference sequence). The CDR3 is 11 residues long. Trimming took 6 bases from V and 4 from J, leaving 9 bases between them. CDR3 nucleotide sequence: TGTGCCTGCCTAGGGACCACTGAAGCTTTCTTT. Encoded protein: CACLGTTEAFF.

The gene calls are TRBV19 and TRBJ2-2; possibly TRBD1 or TRBD2 for D (5 bases each). The CDR3 sequence is 19 residues long. Looked up from germline, CDR1 is LNHDA and CDR2 is SQIVND (reference sequence). The germline V and J ends were trimmed by 0 bases and 1 base, with 18 bases remaining between them. The chain's CDR3 is CASSIDPRGPRVNTGELFF. CDR3 bases: TGTGCCAGTAGTATAGATCCCCGGGGCCCTCGGGTGAACACCGGGGAGCTGTTTTTT.

This clone was picked up a small number of times. Other DNA sequences in this specimen translate into the identical CDR3. The chain uses TRBV29-1 and TRBJ2-3; 11 bases are a match to TRBD2. The CDR3 length is 14 residues. Germline CDR1 and CDR2: SQVTM and ANQGSEA. The J segment lost 4 bases and the V segment lost 3 bases, leaving 3 bases of the junction unmatched. DNA for the CDR3: TGCAGCGTTGATTCTAGCGGGAGGTCAGATACGCAGTATTTT. Amino acid sequence: CSVDSSGRSDTQYF.

This chain joins TRBV4-3 and TRBJ2-7; D gene uncertain. Germline CDR1 LGHNA, CDR2 YSLEER. The germline V and J ends were trimmed by 1 base and 10 bases, with 14 bases remaining between them. The CDR3 covers 13 residues. The CDR3 protein is CASSQASTSRQYF. DNA for the CDR3: TGCGCCAGCAGCCAAGCCAGTACGAGTCGACAGTACTTC.

This clone has just one count. The chain carries TRBV15 and TRBJ1-1; no reliable D call. This CDR3 region has 14 residues. V was shortened by 0 bases and J by 4 bases, with 9 bases between the two germline ends. Germline CDR1 reads LNHNV; CDR2 reads YYDKDF (reference sequence). For the CDR3, the DNA is TGTGCCACCAGCAGAGATTACGCGGGCACTGAAGCTTTCTTT. Protein: CATSRDYAGTEAFF.

On this clone: The junction departs from the called germline gene at one end, perhaps through a read error. V usage is TRBV4-2 and J usage is TRBJ2-1; TRBD1 aligns across 9 bases. The CDR3 is 15 residues long. Germline V gene lookup returns CDR1 LGHNA and CDR2 YNFKEQ. CDR3 region: CTSSQVGTGSNEQFF. The CDR3 nucleotides read TGTACCAGCAGCCAAGTTGGGACAGGGAGCAATGAGCAGTTCTTC.

This chain joins TRBV7-2 and TRBJ2-3; 10 nucleotides line up with TRBD1. Germline CDR1 is SGHTA and CDR2 is FQGNSA. V gave up 5 bases and J gave up 5 bases; unmatched junction bases: 4. The CDR3 has 14 residues. CDR3 sequence reads: CASSPDRGRDTQYF. Here the CDR3 DNA reads TGTGCCAGCAGCCCGGACAGGGGGAGAGATACGCAGTATTTT.

This sequence joins TRBV2 and TRBJ2-2; D could derive from TRBD1 or TRBD2 (5 bases each). The CDR3 extends over 15 amino acids. The germline CDR1 and CDR2 sequences are SNHLY and FYNNEI. Trimming shortened V by 4 bases and J by 3 bases, and 12 bases separated the two germline ends. CDR3 in DNA: TGTGCCAGCAGTGGTCAGCAGGGAGACACCGGGGAGCTGTTTTTT. Residues: CASSGQQGDTGELFF.

This chain joins TRBV28 and TRBJ2-3; 9 bases are shared with TRBD1. This CDR3 spans 17 amino acids. Unmatched junction bases numbered 15, after V lost 4 bases and J lost 7 bases. Germline loops: CDR1 MDHEN, CDR2 SYDVKM. CDR3: CASSYHEPDRGRNTQYF. DNA of the CDR3: TGTGCCAGCAGTTACCACGAACCAGACAGGGGGAGGAATACGCAGTATTTT.

This chain links TRBV6-2 or TRBV6-3 with TRBJ2-5; TRBD2 matches at 15 bases. From germline, CDR1 is MNHEY and CDR2 SVGEGT. With 2 bases clipped from V and 5 bases from J, the junction kept 3 bases outside the gene matches. This CDR3 contains 16 residues. CDR3 sequence (DNA): TGTGCCAGCAGTTACATCGGGACTAGCGGGAGGGAGACCCAGTACTTC. As protein: CASSYIGTSGRETQYF.

This clone was seen once. V and J are TRBV30 and TRBJ1-2; D possibly corresponds to TRBD1 (6 bases). The ends were cut back, 0 bases at V and 11 bases at J, with 22 bases in the middle. Per germline, CDR1 GTSNPN and CDR2 SVGIG (reference sequence). This CDR3 is 15 amino acids long. The CDR3 protein is CAWSVLFGTSELYTF. The CDR3, as DNA: TGTGCCTGGAGTGTATTGTTTGGGACATCCGAGTTATACACCTTC.

The rearrangement uses TRBV9 and TRBJ2-2; 9 bases are a match to TRBD2. Germline trimming cut 3 bases from V and 1 base from J; bases unmatched to any gene: 4. Germline lookup yields CDR1 SGDLS and CDR2 YYNGEE. The length of the CDR3 is 16 residues. CDR3: CASSEPTSGNTGELFF. DNA of the CDR3: TGTGCCAGCAGCGAGCCGACTAGCGGGAACACCGGGGAGCTGTTTTTT.

With respect to this clone: One end of the junction fails to match germline, which may point to a read error. This chain uses TRBV11-3 with TRBJ2-7; 7 bases match TRBD1. The CDR3 totals 15 residues. Germline V gives CDR1 SGHNT, CDR2 YENEEA. The CDR3 DNA is TGTGCCAGCAGCTTATCCCTCGGGGACAGCTACGAGCAATACTTC. Amino acids: CASSLSLGDSYEQYF.

The chain uses TRBV7-3 and TRBJ2-5; a possible D gene is TRBD1 (5 bases). This CDR3 is 13 amino acids long. Germline V gene lookup returns CDR1 SGHTA and CDR2 FQGTGA. V was cut by 6 bases and J by 5 bases, with 13 bases left in between. In DNA form, the CDR3 reads TGTGCCAGCAGTAGGGGCGTCCGGGAGACCCAGTACTTC. It encodes CASSRGVRETQYF. Supplemented by reference TRBV7-3 and TRBJ2-5, the full variable domain reads GAGVSQTPSNKVTEKGKYVELRCDPISGHTALYWYRQSLGQGPEFLIYFQGTGAADDSGLPNDRFFAVRPEGSVSTLKIQRTERGDSAVYLCASSRGVRETQYFGPGTRLLVL.

A remark on this clone: In the same sample, other DNA sequences code for this CDR3. This sequence joins TRBV5-6 and TRBJ1-2; 8 bases are shared with TRBD1. V lost 3 bases and J lost 5; bases outside the gene matches: 9. This CDR3 has 15 amino acids. The germline V gene encodes CDR1 SGHDT and CDR2 YYEEEE. CDR3 nucleotide sequence: TGTGCCAGCAGCTCCGACAGGGGCATAAATTATGGCTACACCTTC. This translates into CASSSDRGINYGYTF.

The rearrangement links TRBV29-1 to TRBJ2-1; D gene unclear. This CDR3 spans 14 amino acids. Germline CDR1 SQVTM, CDR2 ANQGSEA. Trimming pared 0 bases from V and 2 bases from J, leaving 8 bases between. The CDR3 sequence: CSVEEGFAYNEQFF. CDR3 nucleotide sequence: TGCAGCGTTGAAGAGGGCTTCGCCTACAATGAGCAGTTCTTC.

The rearrangement uses TRBV3-1 (or the pseudogene TRBV3-2) and TRBJ2-6; 7 bases fit TRBD2. Losses at the gene ends were 1 base for V and 0 bases for J; bases not matched to a gene: 12. There are 20 residues in the CDR3. Germline V gives CDR1 LGHDT, CDR2 YNNKEL (reference sequence). The CDR3 nucleotides read TGTGCCAGCAGCCAAGTATATCGGCTAGCGGATTCCTCTGGGGCCAACGTCCTGACTTTC. Translating gives CASSQVYRLADSSGANVLTF.